The 22 T cell receptor beta chains below come from one sample, sequenced in a study of T cell responses to AZD1222 COVID-19 vaccine. Data came from immunoSEQ multiplex PCR; TCRdb stores just in-frame clones and leaves some out. The table records about 130,000 clones, approximately 85% of them present only once. This specimen consisted of peripheral blood, obtained on day 0 of MenACWY control vaccination. All receptors derive from an adult in good health.

The chain carries TRBV19 and TRBJ2-7, with D hard to call. Germline V gene sequence: CDR1 LNHDA, CDR2 SQIVND (reference sequence). The CDR3 spans 13 residues. V was shortened by 3 bases and J by 3 bases, with 9 bases between the two germline ends. CDR3 in DNA: TGTGCCAGTAGTATTCTAATATTCTACGAGCAGTACTTC. As protein: CASSILIFYEQYF.

The rearrangement uses TRBV4-1 and TRBJ2-7; 12 bases line up with TRBD1. This CDR3 has 16 residues. The junction had 5 bases not matched to a gene; V was cut back by 2 bases and J by 3 bases. Germline values: CDR1 MGHRA, CDR2 YSYEKL. The DNA for the CDR3 is TGCGCCAGCAGCCAATATGGGACAGGGGGCATCTACGAGCAGTACTTC. It yields the protein CASSQYGTGGIYEQYF.

The CDR3 DNA reads TGTGCCAGTAAACCCGGGGGGGGTCCGGAAGAAAAACTGTTTTTT. Its protein is CASKPGGGPEEKLFF. The chain has TRBV19 and TRBJ1-4; possible D gene TRBD1, 5 bases. This CDR3 spans 15 amino acids. Trimming stripped 7 bases from V and 8 bases from J, with 20 bases between. CDR1 and CDR2 (germline): LNHDA, SQIVND (reference sequence).

The rearrangement links TRBV3-1 (or the pseudogene TRBV3-2) to TRBJ2-5; 7 nucleotides align to TRBD2. The CDR3 consists of 16 residues. Trimming cost V 2 bases and J 4 bases; bases outside gene matches: 10. Germline V CDR1 and CDR2: LGHDT, YNNKEL (reference sequence). The CDR3 is CASSQWGLREGETQYF. The CDR3 region has the DNA TGTGCCAGCAGCCAATGGGGTTTGAGGGAGGGAGAGACCCAGTACTTC.

Only a few counts were recorded for this clone. The rearrangement joins TRBV9 to TRBJ1-3; a weak D match, TRBD1 (5 bases). This CDR3 is built from 13 residues. V lost 6 bases and J lost 8, with 15 bases in between. Germline loops: CDR1 SGDLS, CDR2 YYNGEE. CDR3 in DNA: TGTGCCAGCACGGAAGGGGCGGGACACACCATATATTTT. This encodes CASTEGAGHTIYF.

V usage is TRBV5-1 and J usage is TRBJ1-5; a possible D gene is TRBD1 (5 bases). Germline V lookup: CDR1 SGHRS, CDR2 YFSETQ. The CDR3 is 14 amino acids. V lost 0 bases and J 5 bases, leaving 9 bases between the germline ends. The DNA of the CDR3 is TGCGCCAGCAGCTTGGACGGGACTTATCAGCCCCAGCATTTT. This codes for CASSLDGTYQPQHF. The whole variable domain, remainder taken from reference TRBV5-1 and TRBJ1-5, is KAGVTQTPRYLIKTRGQQVTLSCSPISGHRSVSWYQQTPGQGLQFLFEYFSETQRNKGNFPGRFSGRQFSNSRSEMNVSTLELGDSALYLCASSLDGTYQPQHFGDGTRLSIL.

The chain joins TRBV6-6 to TRBJ2-7; TRBD1 aligns across 8 bases. The V gene end was trimmed by 6 bases and the J gene end by 0 bases; junction bases not matched to a gene: 4. The CDR3 loop spans 14 amino acids. Germline CDR1 reads MNHNY; CDR2 reads SVGAGI (reference sequence). The DNA of the CDR3 is TGTGCCAGCAGCCTACAGGGGGGCTCCTACGAGCAGTACTTC. This translates into CASSLQGGSYEQYF.

V gene TRBV19 combines with J gene TRBJ2-6, with TRBD1 identical over 7 bases. The germline V gene encodes CDR1 LNHDA and CDR2 SQIVND (reference sequence). This CDR3 contains 19 residues. V dropped 5 bases and J dropped 4; count of bases not matched to a gene: 17. The CDR3 DNA is TGTGCCAGTAGTCAATTCCGGGACAGTAGGCTCTCGGGGGCCAACGTCCTGACTTTC. This encodes CASSQFRDSRLSGANVLTF. The variable domain in full, with the rest retrieved from reference TRBV19 and TRBJ2-6, is DGGITQSPKYLFRKEGQNVTLSCEQNLNHDAMYWYRQDPGQGLRLIYYSQIVNDFQKGDIAEGYSVSREKKESFPLTVTSAQKNPTAFYLCASSQFRDSRLSGANVLTFGAGSRLTVL.

The rearrangement joins TRBV5-6 to TRBJ1-1; TRBD1 might be the D (5 bases). The CDR3 sequence is 13 residues long. With 4 bases removed from V and 8 bases from J, the gap between germline ends came to 15 bases. Germline CDR1 reads SGHDT; CDR2 reads YYEEEE. This CDR3 is CASSLGAGWEAFF. CDR3 DNA sequence: TGTGCCAGCAGCCTCGGGGCCGGGTGGGAAGCTTTCTTT.

The gene calls are TRBV7-9 and TRBJ2-1, with D unclear. Germline CDR1 reads SEHNR; CDR2 reads FQNEAQ (reference sequence). V was cut by 5 bases and J by 4 bases, with 15 bases left in between. The CDR3 loop spans 15 amino acids. This CDR3 is CASSPPLGEYNEQFF. The DNA of the CDR3 is TGTGCCAGCAGCCCCCCTCTAGGAGAGTACAATGAGCAGTTCTTC.

CDR3 sequence (DNA): TGTGCCAGCAGTATGGGTCTAGCGGACTCCTACGAGCAGTACTTC. It encodes CASSMGLADSYEQYF. The genes are TRBV27 and TRBJ2-7, with 7 nucleotides matching TRBD2. V shed 5 bases, J shed 0 bases, and the junction held 7 bases outside the gene matches. The CDR3 totals 15 residues. Germline-derived CDR1 and CDR2 are MNHEY and SMNVEV (reference sequence).

The V and J genes are TRBV5-4 and TRBJ2-5; 12 bases are shared with TRBD2. After removal of 2 bases from V and 5 bases from J, the junction contained 4 bases not matched to a gene. Per the germline V gene, CDR1 is SGHNT and CDR2 is YYREEE (reference sequence). The CDR3 is made up of 15 amino acids. The CDR3 is CASSFETSGGETQYF. The CDR3 nucleotides read TGTGCCAGCAGCTTCGAAACTAGCGGGGGGGAGACCCAGTACTTC.

Regarding this clone: A junction end diverges from the germline sequence, so it may reflect a read error. This rearrangement joins TRBV6-6 to TRBJ1-2; D perhaps matches TRBD1 (6 bases). From germline, CDR1 is MNHNY and CDR2 SVGAGI (reference sequence). The CDR3 has 11 amino acids. CDR3 DNA: TGTGCCAGTAGAATGGGACAAATCGTCGCCTTC. It specifies CASRMGQIVAF.

The table lists this clone with a few counts. This sequence joins TRBV7-8 and TRBJ2-2; 10 nucleotides agree with TRBD1. J was trimmed by 5 bases and V by 5 bases; bases with no gene match: 14. Germline V CDR1 and CDR2: SGHVS, FQNEAQ. This CDR3 is 18 amino acids long. As DNA, the CDR3 is TGTGCCAGCAGCCCCCCCATTAGGACAGGGGGGTTGACCGGGGAGCTGTTTTTT. Translated: CASSPPIRTGGLTGELFF.

This sequence joins TRBV9 and TRBJ2-3; TRBD2 aligns across 14 bases. Germline CDR1 is SGDLS and CDR2 is YYNGEE. This CDR3 has 15 amino acids. With V trimmed by 3 bases and J by 5 bases, 2 bases remained unmatched. In nucleotides, the CDR3 is TGTGCCAGCAGCGAGGGACTAGCGGGAGTAGATACGCAGTATTTT. This gives the protein CASSEGLAGVDTQYF.

The rearrangement uses TRBV3-1 (or the pseudogene TRBV3-2) and TRBJ1-1; a weak D match, TRBD1 (5 bases). Germline V gene data show CDR1 as LGHDT and CDR2 as YNNKEL (reference sequence). The V and J ends lost 0 bases and 9 bases respectively, with 11 bases between them. This CDR3 has 13 residues. The CDR3 sequence: CASSQDAGRQAFF. CDR3 nucleotides: TGTGCCAGCAGCCAAGACGCGGGGCGGCAAGCTTTCTTT.

The gene calls are TRBV30 and TRBJ1-5, with D possibly matching TRBD1 (6 bases). The CDR3 contains 13 residues. From germline, CDR1 is GTSNPN and CDR2 SVGIG (reference sequence). The CDR3 protein is CGLGGQGNQPQHF. CDR3 coding DNA: TGTGGCCTGGGGGGGCAGGGCAATCAGCCCCAGCATTTT.

The chain carries TRBV28 and TRBJ2-7; weak D call: TRBD1 (6 bases). The V gene's germline CDR1 is MDHEN and CDR2 SYDVKM. With 4 bases removed from V and 2 bases from J, the gap between germline ends came to 12 bases. The CDR3 spans 14 residues. CDR3 in amino acids: CASSSSGQTYEQYF. The CDR3 coding sequence is TGTGCCAGCAGTTCAAGCGGACAGACCTACGAGCAGTACTTC.

The chain couples TRBV6-5 to TRBJ1-1; D gene uncertain. V dropped 2 bases and J dropped 10 bases, with 14 bases sitting between them. Germline CDR1 reads MNHEY; CDR2 reads SVGAGI. This CDR3 is 13 amino acids long. CDR3 region: CASSYDLPRGAFF. DNA for the CDR3: TGTGCCAGCAGTTACGACCTTCCCCGAGGAGCTTTCTTT.

The V call is TRBV10-3, the J call TRBJ2-5; weak D call: TRBD2 (5 bases). Germline CDR1 is ENHRY and CDR2 is SYGVKD. Trimming removed 2 bases at V and 4 bases at J, with 5 bases between. This CDR3 comprises 12 residues. CDR3 nucleotides: TGTGCCATCAGTGAGGAGGGAGAGACCCAGTACTTC. This sequence encodes CAISEEGETQYF.

The sample holds a few counts of this clone. The CDR3 region has the DNA TGTGCCAGCAGTGAAAAGTCCCGACAGGGTAGTTTTCGGGCTTTCTTT. Residues: CASSEKSRQGSFRAFF. The chain has TRBV6-1 and TRBJ1-1; 7 nucleotides match TRBD1. Trimming cost V 2 bases and J 11 bases; bases outside gene matches: 17. The V gene's germline CDR1 is MNHNS and CDR2 SASEGT. This CDR3 is built from 16 residues.

This chain joins TRBV6-5 and TRBJ1-3; 7 nucleotides match TRBD1. Losses at the gene ends were 6 bases for V and 0 bases for J; bases not matched to a gene: 5. Germline assignment: CDR1 MNHEY and CDR2 SVGAGI. The CDR3 is made up of 15 amino acids. CDR3 coding DNA: TGTGCCAGCAGCCTGACAGGGAACTCTGGAAACACCATATATTTT. As protein: CASSLTGNSGNTIYF.